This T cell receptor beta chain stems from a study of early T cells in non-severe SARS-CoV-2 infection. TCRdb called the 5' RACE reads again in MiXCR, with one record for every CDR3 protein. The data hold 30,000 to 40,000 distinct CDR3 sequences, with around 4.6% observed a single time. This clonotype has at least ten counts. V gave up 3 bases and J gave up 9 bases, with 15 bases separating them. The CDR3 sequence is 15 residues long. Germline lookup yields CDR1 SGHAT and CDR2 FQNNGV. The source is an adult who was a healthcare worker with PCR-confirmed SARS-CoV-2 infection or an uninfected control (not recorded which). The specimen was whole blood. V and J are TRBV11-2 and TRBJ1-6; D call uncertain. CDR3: CASSFGPVGSSPLHF. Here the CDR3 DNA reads TGTGCCAGCAGCTTTGGTCCAGTAGGGAGTTCACCCCTCCACTTT.